This is a list of T cell receptor beta chains from one sample in a study of control samples from healthy donors and cancer patients. Clones were read by immunoSEQ multiplex PCR, and TCRdb kept only the in-frame ones, dropping some. The sample lists about 86,000 clones; over 90% were seen once. Sequencing was performed on blood. The receptors derive from a woman aged 30 to 39 in good health. Each CDR3 is given with its conserved first and last residue. A D gene is named only where the DNA matches it firmly. For some rows the clone size is stated as once, few or many, or as a class when expanded; others skip it.

j_call | clone_size | v_call | d_call | cdr3_aa | cdr3_nt
TRBJ2-7 | NA | TRBV2 | NA | CASSEGFVQYF | TGTGCCAGCAGTGAAGGTTTTGTGCAGTACTTC
TRBJ1-1 | NA | TRBV7-9 | TRBD1 | CASSSTDRERAWGTEAFF | TGTGCCAGCAGCTCCACCGACAGGGAAAGAGCCTGGGGCACTGAAGCTTTCTTT
TRBJ2-1 | NA | TRBV19 | TRBD2 | CASSMGLAGNEQFF | TGTGCCAGTAGTATGGGACTAGCGGGCAATGAGCAGTTCTTC
TRBJ1-6 | NA | TRBV4-1 | NA | CASSRITGNSPLHF | TGCGCCAGCAGCCGAATTACAGGGAATTCACCCCTCCACTTT
TRBJ2-1 | NA | TRBV24-1 | TRBD2 | CATSDPTSGRATDNEQFF | TGTGCCACCAGTGACCCGACTAGCGGGAGGGCCACGGACAATGAGCAGTTCTTC
TRBJ2-1 | NA | TRBV7-9 | NA | CASSLASGTQISYNEQFF | TGTGCCAGCAGCTTAGCGTCCGGAACCCAGATCTCCTACAATGAGCAGTTCTTC
TRBJ1-1 | once | TRBV7-9 | NA | CASSPWRGEHFLMNTEAFF | TGTGCCAGCAGCCCCTGGAGGGGGGAACACTTTCTTATGAACACTGAAGCTTTCTTT
TRBJ1-1 | NA | TRBV9 | NA | CASSVATGGTSFF | TGTGCCAGCAGCGTAGCTACCGGGGGGACGTCTTTCTTT
TRBJ1-2 | NA | TRBV12-3/TRBV12-4 | TRBD1 | CASSQGVGYTF | TGTGCCAGCAGTCAGGGGGTTGGCTACACCTTC
TRBJ1-3 | NA | TRBV7-9 | NA | CASSQGSYSGNTIYF | TGTGCCAGCAGCCAGGGGTCCTACTCTGGAAACACCATATATTTT
TRBJ2-6 | NA | TRBV27 | NA | CASRNVDSLTGANVLTF | TGTGCCAGCAGGAACGTAGACAGCCTGACTGGGGCCAACGTCCTGACTTTC
TRBJ1-3 | few | TRBV6-5 | TRBD1 | CASSAYPGQGNTIYF | TGTGCCAGCAGCGCCTACCCGGGACAGGGAAACACCATATATTTT
TRBJ2-4 | NA | TRBV9 | TRBD2 | CASSVGLAGLENIQYF | TGTGCCAGCAGCGTAGGTCTAGCGGGACTGGAAAACATTCAGTACTTC
TRBJ2-2 | NA | TRBV19 | NA | CASSTQGGTGELFF | TGTGCCAGTAGTACACAGGGAGGGACCGGGGAGCTGTTTTTT
TRBJ1-2 | NA | TRBV6-5 | NA | CASRGHGRSYGYTF | TGTGCCAGCAGAGGACACGGCAGGAGCTATGGCTACACCTTC